This is a list of T cell receptor beta chains from one sample in a study of human T cells and chemical hapten exposure. MiXCR, applied by TCRdb to the RACE reads, yields one record per CDR3 protein. The sample yields tens of thousands of distinct CDR3 sequences, under 12% seen once. The material sequenced was whole blood, taken in connection with sensitization to the hapten diphenylcyclopropenone (DPC). These receptors came from a man between 35 and 55 years old with alopecia areata. Some clones in this sample may be carry-over from other donors' samples. The CDR3 runs from the conserved cysteine through the conserved F or W. A D gene is named only where the DNA matches it firmly. The size of a clone is reported for some rows only, either as once, few or many, or as a class for expanded clones.

d_call clone_size j_call v_call cdr3_aa cdr3_nt
. . TRBJ2-3 TRBV12-3/TRBV12-4 CASSLSAADTQYF TGTGCCAGCAGTTTATCAGCGGCAGATACGCAGTATTTT
. . TRBJ1-5 TRBV6-5 CASSYSGGSNNQPQHF TGTGCCAGCAGTTACTCGGGCGGTTCAAACAATCAGCCCCAGCATTTT
TRBD2 . TRBJ2-3 TRBV3-1 CASSPETSGRTDTQYF TGTGCCAGCAGCCCTGAGACTAGCGGGAGGACAGATACGCAGTATTTT
. . TRBJ2-2 TRBV28 CASSYTGELFF TGTGCCAGCAGTTACACCGGGGAGCTGTTTTTT
. few TRBJ1-6 TRBV27 CASSKAHNSPLHF TGTGCCAGCAGTAAGGCGCATAATTCACCCCTCCACTTT
. many TRBJ2-7 TRBV25-1 CASSEFRGTLAYEQYF TGTGCCAGCAGTGAATTTCGGGGCACACTTGCCTACGAGCAGTACTTC
. few TRBJ1-6 TRBV5-1 CASSSVQGRPLHF TGCGCCAGCAGCTCGGTCCAGGGAAGGCCTCTCCACTTT
. . TRBJ2-5 TRBV7-2 CASSLGLETQYF TGTGCCAGCAGCTTAGGCTTGGAGACCCAGTACTTC
. few TRBJ2-7 TRBV6-2/TRBV6-3 CASSSTLVEQYF TGTGCCAGCAGTTCGACGCTAGTCGAGCAGTACTTC
. . TRBJ2-7 TRBV12-3/TRBV12-4 CASSLLRGGEQYF TGTGCCAGCAGTTTACTCAGGGGTGGAGAGCAGTACTTC
TRBD1 . TRBJ2-2 TRBV7-2 CASSLGGTGGVGELFF TGTGCCAGCAGCTTAGGCGGGACAGGGGGCGTCGGGGAGCTGTTTTTT
. few TRBJ2-3 TRBV24-1 CATSDTGQSTDTQYF TGTGCCACCAGTGATACCGGACAGTCCACAGATACGCAGTATTTT
TRBD2 . TRBJ2-1 TRBV12-3/TRBV12-4 CASILRLADQNEQFF TGTGCCAGCATTCTTAGACTAGCGGACCAAAATGAGCAGTTCTTC
. many TRBJ1-5 TRBV3-1 CASSQDGGQGQPQHF TGTGCCAGCAGCCAAGATGGTGGCCAGGGCCAGCCCCAGCATTTT
TRBD2 . TRBJ2-6 TRBV29-1 CSVETSGESGANVLTF TGCAGCGTTGAAACTAGCGGGGAGTCTGGGGCCAACGTCCTGACTTTC
. many TRBJ2-7 TRBV4-3 CASSQDNSGAYEQYF TGCGCCAGCAGCCAAGATAACAGCGGAGCCTACGAGCAGTACTTC
TRBD2 . TRBJ2-1 TRBV4-3 CASSQAGLAGGYEQFF TGCGCCAGCAGCCAAGCCGGACTAGCGGGAGGCTATGAGCAGTTCTTC
TRBD2 . TRBJ2-7 TRBV6-2/TRBV6-3 CATQREGLREQYF TGTGCCACCCAGCGGGAGGGACTTAGGGAGCAGTACTTC
TRBD1 . TRBJ2-5 TRBV19 CASSPLGQEETQYF TGTGCCAGTAGTCCCCTGGGACAGGAGGAGACCCAGTACTTC
TRBD1 . TRBJ2-1 TRBV18 CASSPGQGAYNEQFF TGTGCCAGCTCGCCAGGGCAGGGGGCGTACAATGAGCAGTTCTTC
. many TRBJ1-1 TRBV5-1 CASSSLSGGNTEAFF TGCGCCAGCAGCTCCCTGAGCGGGGGCAACACTGAAGCTTTCTTT
. . TRBJ1-6 TRBV10-3 CAISELDIRDNSPLHF TGTGCCATCAGTGAGTTGGACATTAGAGATAATTCACCCCTCCACTTT
. few TRBJ2-4 TRBV4-1 CASSHEGGEAKNIQYF TGCGCCAGCAGCCACGAAGGGGGAGAAGCCAAAAACATTCAGTACTTC
. few TRBJ2-3 TRBV12-3/TRBV12-4 CASSLPPQDTQYF TGTGCCAGCAGTTTACCCCCGCAGGATACGCAGTATTTT
. few TRBJ2-3 TRBV10-3 CASPSGEGTDTQYF TGTGCCTCGCCGAGTGGGGAAGGCACAGATACGCAGTATTTT
TRBD1 many TRBJ2-3 TRBV7-6 CASSFRTGGTDTQYF TGTGCCAGCAGCTTCCGGACAGGGGGCACAGATACGCAGTATTTT
. . TRBJ2-7 TRBV11-2 CASSLDQGWQYF TGTGCCAGCAGCTTAGATCAGGGGTGGCAGTACTTC
. . TRBJ1-2 TRBV6-5 CASSFRAFDPTDGYTF TGTGCCAGCAGCTTTAGGGCGTTCGACCCAACAGATGGCTACACCTTC
. many TRBJ1-1 TRBV5-5 CASSSPLEGNTEAFF TGTGCCAGCAGCTCCCCCCTCGAGGGGAACACTGAAGCTTTCTTT
. . TRBJ2-3 TRBV2 CASSEAVGRHTQYF TGTGCCAGCAGTGAAGCTGTCGGTAGGCATACGCAGTATTTT
TRBD2 few TRBJ2-1 TRBV11-2 CASSTRTSYNEQFF TGTGCCAGCAGCACTAGGACTAGTTACAATGAGCAGTTCTTC
. many TRBJ1-4 TRBV4-2 CASSSMGEKLFF TGTGCCAGCAGTTCCATGGGTGAAAAACTGTTTTTT
. . TRBJ1-1 TRBV24-1 CATPTLRQAAEAFF TGTGCCACCCCCACGTTGAGGCAGGCTGCTGAAGCTTTCTTT
. few TRBJ2-2 TRBV5-6 CASSLAPDTGELFF TGTGCCAGCAGCTTGGCACCGGACACCGGGGAGCTGTTTTTT
TRBD1 . TRBJ1-2 TRBV12-3/TRBV12-4 CASRSGDRGGRDGYTF TGTGCCAGCAGGTCCGGGGACAGGGGAGGTCGGGATGGCTACACCTTC
. many TRBJ1-1 TRBV7-2 CASSLIRRMSTEAFF TGTGCCAGCAGCTTAATAAGACGAATGAGCACTGAAGCTTTCTTT
TRBD1 few TRBJ1-2 TRBV28 CASSYFSTGGGLQYLYGYTF TGTGCCAGCAGCTATTTTTCTACAGGGGGCGGCCTCCAATACTTATATGGCTACACCTTC
. many TRBJ1-1 TRBV12-3/TRBV12-4 CASSLKGGTEAFF TGTGCCAGCAGTTTGAAGGGAGGCACTGAAGCTTTCTTT
TRBD1 . TRBJ1-1 TRBV20-1 CSARDSPEAFF TGCAGTGCTCGGGACAGTCCTGAAGCTTTCTTT
. few TRBJ1-4 TRBV18 CASSQMNEKLFF TGTGCCAGCTCACAGATGAATGAAAAACTGTTTTTT
TRBD2 . TRBJ2-7 TRBV6-1 CASSLAGDGRYEQYF TGTGCCAGCAGTCTAGCGGGAGACGGTAGATACGAGCAGTACTTC
. many TRBJ1-5 TRBV20-1 CSARDSFGSLGNQPQHF TGCAGTGCTAGGGACTCGTTCGGAAGTTTGGGCAATCAGCCCCAGCATTTT
. many TRBJ1-5 TRBV29-1 CSVQEEARNQPQHF TGCAGCGTCCAAGAGGAGGCTCGCAATCAGCCCCAGCATTTT
TRBD2 . TRBJ2-5 TRBV19 CASSRASGSFEETQYF TGTGCCAGTAGTAGGGCTAGCGGGAGCTTTGAGGAGACCCAGTACTTC
TRBD1 . TRBJ2-7 TRBV29-1 CSALGGVTGGFYEQYF TGCAGCGCGTTGGGGGGTGTGACAGGGGGCTTCTACGAGCAGTACTTC
. . TRBJ2-2 TRBV11-1 CASSFRLGAGELFF TGTGCCAGCAGCTTCCGACTCGGGGCCGGGGAGCTGTTTTTT
. . TRBJ2-7 TRBV7-8 CASKRTQGLREQYF TGTGCCAGCAAGCGTACCCAGGGGCTTCGGGAGCAGTACTTC
. few TRBJ2-2 TRBV28 CASSLGALNTGELFF TGTGCCAGCAGTTTAGGTGCTTTGAACACCGGGGAGCTGTTTTTT
TRBD1 many TRBJ1-3 TRBV6-5 CASSLKGAGGNTIYF TGTGCCAGCAGCCTTAAGGGGGCGGGAGGAAACACCATATATTTT
. few TRBJ1-4 TRBV25-1 CASSPPGTLGREKLFF TGTGCCAGCAGTCCTCCCGGGACTCTGGGTAGGGAAAAACTGTTTTTT
TRBD1 few TRBJ1-1 TRBV2 CASKRTGRNTEAFF TGTGCCAGCAAGAGGACAGGGAGGAACACTGAAGCTTTCTTT
. . TRBJ1-3 TRBV12-3/TRBV12-4 CAGLAGSGNTIYF TGTGCCGGCCTTGCGGGGAGTGGAAACACCATATATTTT
. few TRBJ2-5 TRBV19 CARLLDVVEETQYF TGTGCGAGATTGTTAGACGTCGTGGAGGAGACCCAGTACTTC
. many TRBJ2-3 TRBV11-2 CASTFTDTQYF TGTGCCAGCACCTTCACAGATACGCAGTATTTT
. few TRBJ2-5 TRBV6-5 CASSYSYGRETQYF TGTGCCAGCAGTTACTCGTACGGGCGGGAGACCCAGTACTTC
. . TRBJ1-1 TRBV29-1 CSATIGQPAFF TGCAGCGCCACAATCGGACAACCCGCTTTCTTT
. . TRBJ2-3 TRBV24-1 CATGDRVAVTDTQYF TGTGCCACCGGAGATAGAGTAGCGGTCACAGATACGCAGTATTTT